Below are 6 T cell receptor beta chains sequenced from a single sample in a study of T cell repertoires in cytomegalovirus infection. Each CDR3 protein is one row after TCRdb ran MiXCR on the reads. The sample records fewer than 700,000 distinct CDR3 sequences, approximately 25% being singletons. Sequencing input: CD8+ T cells from PBMCs. The origin of the receptors is a human donor in good health (CMV status not recorded). Some clones in this sample may be carry-over from other donors' samples.

In this sample, this clonotype turned up a few times. The genes are TRBV5-1 and TRBJ2-4; D is unresolved. V gave up 5 bases and J gave up 2 bases, with 14 bases separating them. This CDR3 region has 15 residues. Germline values: CDR1 SGHRS, CDR2 YFSETQ. Here the CDR3 reads CASSTESRTKNIQYF. The CDR3 DNA reads TGCGCCAGCAGTACTGAAAGTAGAACCAAAAACATTCAGTACTTC.

V is TRBV20-1 and J is TRBJ1-2; no clear D. The CDR3 is 15 amino acids. V was cut by 0 bases and J by 0 bases, with 11 bases left in between. CDR1 DFQATT and CDR2 SNEGSKA come from the germline V gene (reference sequence). The CDR3 region has the DNA TGCAGTGCTAGAGATAGGCACAGAGCTAACTATGGCTACACCTTC. Translated, it gives CSARDRHRANYGYTF.

V and J are TRBV14 and TRBJ2-7; perhaps TRBD2 as D (5 bases). V lost 0 bases, J lost 1 base, and 7 bases lay in between. The CDR3 length is 14 residues. Looked up from germline, CDR1 is SGHDN and CDR2 is FVKESK. CDR3 sequence: CASSQEPGSYEQYV. In DNA form, the CDR3 reads TGTGCCAGCAGCCAAGAGCCGGGATCCTACGAGCAGTACGTC.

This clonotype was found many times. The chain links TRBV10-3 to TRBJ2-7; a weak D match, TRBD1 (6 bases). Germline V gene data show CDR1 as ENHRY and CDR2 as SYGVKD. V lost 3 bases, J lost 2 bases, and 11 bases lay in between. CDR3 length: 14 residues. This chain's CDR3 is CAISDRGRPYEQYF. The CDR3 bases are TGTGCCATCAGTGACAGGGGTCGTCCCTACGAGCAGTACTTC.

This clonotype was seen ten or more times. The chain uses TRBV7-2 and TRBJ2-7, with TRBD1 matching over 9 bases. The CDR3 totals 18 residues. With V trimmed by 1 base and J by 4 bases, 14 bases remained unmatched. CDR1 is SGHTA, CDR2 FQGNSA, per germline. CDR3 residues: CASSLDFTPGQGGYEQYF. The DNA for the CDR3 is TGTGCCAGCAGCTTAGACTTTACCCCGGGACAGGGAGGTTACGAGCAGTACTTC.

This clonotype was seen a handful of times. Sequence at one end of the junction differs from germline and may be a read error. The gene calls are TRBV7-6 and TRBJ2-2, with TRBD1 matching over 8 bases. The length of the CDR3 is 15 residues. Germline lookup yields CDR1 SGHVS and CDR2 FNYEAQ. The CDR3 is CASSLGPGGPGELFF. The CDR3 DNA follows: TGTGCTAGCAGCTTAGGGCCAGGGGGCCCCGGGGAGCTGTTTTTT. Based on the CDR3 plus reference TRBV7-6 and TRBJ2-2, the full variable domain is GAGVSQSPRYKVTKRGQDVALRCDPISGHVSLYWYRQALGQGPEFLTYFNYEAQQDKSGLPNDRFSAERPEGSISTLTIQRTEQRDSAMYRCASSLGPGGPGELFFGEGSRLTVL.